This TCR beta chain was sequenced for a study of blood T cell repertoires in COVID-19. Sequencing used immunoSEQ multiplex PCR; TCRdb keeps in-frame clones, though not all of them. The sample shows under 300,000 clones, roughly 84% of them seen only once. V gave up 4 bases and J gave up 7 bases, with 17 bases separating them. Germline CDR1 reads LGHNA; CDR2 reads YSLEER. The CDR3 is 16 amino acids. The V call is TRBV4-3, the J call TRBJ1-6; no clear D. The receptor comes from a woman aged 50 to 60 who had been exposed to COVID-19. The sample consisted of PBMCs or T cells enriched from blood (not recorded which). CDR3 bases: TGCGCCAGCAGCCGGTCACGAGAGGGCCAAAATTCACCCCTCCACTTT. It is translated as CASSRSREGQNSPLHF.